This paragraph reports one TCR beta chain. The target antigen is unknown. The data originate from a study of T cell responses to AZD1222 COVID-19 vaccine. Study-level points and caveats: Close to half of all spike-specific TCRs reportedly target regions of the variants that are unmutated. AZD1222 recipients seropositive at baseline numbered only five to seven. Repertoire samples came only from after the peak T cell response.

TCRdb keeps only in-frame clones here, not all; method: immunoSEQ multiplex PCR. Of 86,000 or so clones listed, around 83% are singletons. Germline V gene data show CDR1 as ENHRY and CDR2 as SYGVKD. V lost 0 bases, J lost 1 base, and 14 bases stayed unmatched. The CDR3 spans 21 residues. This specimen was peripheral blood, taken 28 days after the second AZD1222 dose. This clonotype was sampled from an adult who received the AZD1222 COVID-19 vaccine. V is TRBV10-3 and J is TRBJ2-6, with 8 bases matching TRBD1. The CDR3 loop is CAISESFRGQGGLSGANVLTF. The CDR3 region has the DNA TGTGCCATCAGTGAGTCTTTCCGAGGACAGGGAGGACTTTCTGGGGCCAACGTCCTGACTTTC.